The sequence of this T cell receptor beta chain was determined in a study of beta chain features in type 1 diabetes. Study-level findings and limits: Shortening that was moderate but significant affected the TCRB CDR3s of Type 1 diabetes patients in all four CD4+ subsets. In patients and controls equally, PCR might favor templates that are shorter. The cDNA sequencing approach could over-represent high-TCR-expressing cells. It was among patients, rather than healthy donors, that naive, central memory and Treg TCRB repertoires appeared more similar.

To note about this clone: Its antigen is undetermined.

CDR1 is SQVTM and CDR2 is ANQGSEA in the germline V gene. CDR3 length: 13 amino acids. V lost 3 bases and J lost 5; bases outside the gene matches: 6. The sequenced template was cDNA made from the entire isolated RNA. Generated by immunoSEQ multiplex PCR, the TCRdb table keeps only in-frame clones and is missing some. The data contain roughly 150,000 clones, about 9.8% of them singletons. V is TRBV29-1 and J is TRBJ1-1; 7 positions agree with TRBD1. The clonotype originates from a woman between 18 and 30 years old in good health. Sequenced material: central memory CD4+ T cells from blood. CDR3 bases: TGCAGCGTTGACAGGGGGTGGGGTACTGAAGCTTTCTTT. Amino acids: CSVDRGWGTEAFF. Together with reference TRBV29-1 and TRBJ1-1, the CDR3 gives the full variable domain: SAVISQKPSRDICQRGTSLTIQCQVDSQVTMMFWYRQQPGQSLTLIATANQGSEATYESGFVIDKFPISRPNLTFSTLTVSNMSPEDSSIYLCSVDRGWGTEAFFGQGTRLTVV.